This T cell receptor (beta chain) was identified during a study of human T cells and chemical hapten exposure. Study in general: DPC at 0.01% went onto the upper back in patch tests, read at 6 days.

This CDR3 has 12 residues. The ends were cut back, 0 bases at V and 3 bases at J, with 4 bases in the middle. Looked up from germline, CDR1 is SGHDT and CDR2 is YYEEEE. This clonotype came up many times. Documented time point: patch test 1, 2 weeks after DPC sensitization. Treatment meaning: therapeutic diphenylcyclopropenone sensitization with weekly scalp DPC. One entry per CDR3 protein results from TCRdb running MiXCR on the RACE reads. The data show a few hundred thousand distinct CDR3 sequences, with about 4.8% seen just once and approximately 2.3% held by the top ten. The chain employs TRBV5-6 and TRBJ2-7; D gene uncertain. The sequence was obtained from a woman aged 45-65 years with alopecia areata. Some clones in this sample may be carry-over from other donors' samples. The material was whole blood, obtained in connection with sensitization to the hapten diphenylcyclopropenone (DPC). The CDR3 loop reads CASSLDNYEQYF. The CDR3 nucleotides read TGTGCCAGCAGCTTGGACAACTACGAGCAGTACTTC.